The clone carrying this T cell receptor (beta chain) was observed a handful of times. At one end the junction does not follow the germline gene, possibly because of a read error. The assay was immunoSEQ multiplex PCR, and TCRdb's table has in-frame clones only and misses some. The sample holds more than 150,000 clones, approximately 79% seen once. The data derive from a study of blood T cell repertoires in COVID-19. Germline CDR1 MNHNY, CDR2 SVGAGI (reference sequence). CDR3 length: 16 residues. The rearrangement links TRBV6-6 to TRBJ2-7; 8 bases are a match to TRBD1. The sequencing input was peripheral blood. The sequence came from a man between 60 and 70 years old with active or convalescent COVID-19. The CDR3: CASSNSDRVPSYEQYF. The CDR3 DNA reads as TGTGCCAGCAGTAACTCGGACAGGGTACCCTCCTACGAGCAGTACTTC.